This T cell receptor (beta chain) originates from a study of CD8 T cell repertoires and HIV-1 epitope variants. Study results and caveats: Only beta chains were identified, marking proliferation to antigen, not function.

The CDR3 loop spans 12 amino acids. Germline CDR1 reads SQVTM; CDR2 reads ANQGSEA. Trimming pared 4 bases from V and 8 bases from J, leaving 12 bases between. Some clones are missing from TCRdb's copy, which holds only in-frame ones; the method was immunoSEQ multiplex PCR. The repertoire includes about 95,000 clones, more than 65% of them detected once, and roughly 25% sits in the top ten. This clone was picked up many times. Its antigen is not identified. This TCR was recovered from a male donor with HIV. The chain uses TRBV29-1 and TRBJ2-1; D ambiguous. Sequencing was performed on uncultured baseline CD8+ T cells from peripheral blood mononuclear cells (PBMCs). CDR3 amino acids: CSVVRARDEQFF. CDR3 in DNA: TGCAGCGTTGTTAGGGCGCGCGATGAGCAGTTCTTC.